This T cell receptor beta chain originates from a study of shared clonotypes between healthy human individuals. Study findings and constraints: Memory subsets generally showed smaller estimated richness than naive subsets did.

CDR1 is SGHVS, CDR2 FQNEAQ, per germline. V shed 4 bases, J shed 5 bases, and the junction held 9 bases outside the gene matches. The CDR3 contains 15 residues. TCRdb's table, derived via immunoSEQ multiplex PCR, lists solely in-frame clones and lacks some. This sample yields about 980,000 clones, of which 76% are seen a single time; approximately 1.5% belongs to the top ten. Points on this clone: The antigen remains undetermined.

The sequence was obtained from a man aged 18-30 years in good health. Sequenced material: memory CD4+ T cells sorted from blood. The subset is: CD45RA-negative fraction. The rearrangement links TRBV7-8 to TRBJ2-3; 7 nucleotides match TRBD2. This CDR3 reads CASSSGAGRGDTQYF. The CDR3 DNA reads TGTGCCAGCAGCTCCGGAGCGGGAAGAGGAGATACGCAGTATTTT.